The 22 T cell receptor beta chains below come from one sample, sequenced in a study of T cell changes during pregnancy in multiple sclerosis. Data came from immunoSEQ multiplex PCR; TCRdb stores just in-frame clones and leaves some out. The data show 85,000 to 130,000 clones, about 90% seen once. This specimen was peripheral blood, taken before pregnancy. The source of these receptors is a female donor with multiple sclerosis, enrolled in a pregnancy study.

This sequence joins TRBV19 and TRBJ1-2, with TRBD1 as a possible D gene (6 bases). There are 14 residues in the CDR3. The V and J ends lost 8 bases and 0 bases respectively, with 13 bases between them. Germline V gene sequence: CDR1 LNHDA, CDR2 SQIVND (reference sequence). The CDR3 nucleotides are TGTGCCAGTTCTCAGGGGATCCCTAACTATGGCTACACCTTC. It translates to CASSQGIPNYGYTF.

The chain joins TRBV30 to TRBJ1-2; D might be TRBD1 (5 bases). V lost 3 bases, J lost 4 bases, and 15 bases lay in between. The CDR3 consists of 14 residues. The V gene's germline CDR1 is GTSNPN and CDR2 SVGIG (reference sequence). DNA for the CDR3: TGTGCCTGGAGAGGGGCAGCCCCCCGCTATGGCTACACCTTC. Protein sequence: CAWRGAAPRYGYTF.

V and J are TRBV19 and TRBJ1-5, with D possibly TRBD1 on 6 matching bases. The V end lost 7 bases, the J end lost 6 bases, and 16 bases lay between the germline ends. The germline V gene encodes CDR1 LNHDA and CDR2 SQIVND (reference sequence). The CDR3 has 14 residues. The CDR3 is CASTPRGAGQPQHF. The CDR3 DNA reads as TGTGCCAGTACTCCTCGGGGGGCGGGTCAGCCCCAGCATTTT.

The rearrangement links TRBV28 to TRBJ2-1, with 8 bases matching TRBD2. Germline-derived CDR1 and CDR2 are MDHEN and SYDVKM. The CDR3 contains 14 residues. J was trimmed by 9 bases and V by 5 bases; bases with no gene match: 9. The CDR3 reads CASSLLPGGSEQFF. CDR3 coding DNA: TGTGCCAGCAGTCTTCTCCCGGGGGGGAGTGAGCAGTTCTTC. The whole variable domain, filled in from reference TRBV28 and TRBJ2-1, reads DVKVTQSSRYLVKRTGEKVFLECVQDMDHENMFWYRQDPGLGLRLIYFSYDVKMKEKGDIPEGYSVSREKKERFSLILESASTNQTSMYLCASSLLPGGSEQFFGPGTRLTVL.

The rearrangement joins TRBV13 to TRBJ1-3; D is undetermined. The CDR3 is 14 amino acids. V was pared by 1 base and J by 2 bases, with 6 bases between. Per germline, CDR1 PRHDT and CDR2 FYEKMQ (reference sequence). The CDR3 region has the DNA TGTGCCAGCAGCTTAGACGGGACTGGAAACACCATATATTTT. Its protein is CASSLDGTGNTIYF.

The gene calls are TRBV19 and TRBJ2-3; 13 positions match TRBD2. CDR3 size: 19 residues. CDR1 is LNHDA, CDR2 SQIVND, per germline (reference sequence). V lost 3 bases and J lost 5; bases outside the gene matches: 14. The CDR3, as DNA: TGTGCCAGTAGTATTGGAAGACTAGCGGGGGGTAGCACAAGAGATACGCAGTATTTT. Amino acid sequence: CASSIGRLAGGSTRDTQYF.

This chain joins TRBV7-8 and TRBJ2-2; D may be TRBD2 (6 bases). The CDR3 length is 15 residues. The ends were cut back, 6 bases at V and 4 bases at J, with 15 bases in the middle. Germline V lookup: CDR1 SGHVS, CDR2 FQNEAQ. The CDR3 bases are TGTGCCAGCAGGATCGATATCGGGGGCACCGGGGAGCTGTTTTTT. Translation: CASRIDIGGTGELFF.

The chain carries TRBV5-6 and TRBJ1-1, with D maybe TRBD1 (6 bases). The CDR3 runs 14 residues. Germline-derived CDR1 and CDR2 are SGHDT and YYEEEE. V was pared by 4 bases and J by 2 bases, with 12 bases between. CDR3 coding DNA: TGTGCCAGCAGCGTCGGACAGTATAACACTGAAGCTTTCTTT. Translated, it gives CASSVGQYNTEAFF. Full variable domain (remainder filled in from reference TRBV5-6 and TRBJ1-1): DAGVTQSPTHLIKTRGQQVTLRCSPKSGHDTVSWYQQALGQGPQFIFQYYEEEERQRGNFPDRFSGHQFPNYSSELNVNALLLGDSALYLCASSVGQYNTEAFFGQGTRLTVV.

V and J are TRBV11-2 and TRBJ1-1; TRBD1 agrees at 10 bases. Trimming took 2 bases from V and 0 from J; bases not matched to a gene: 12. This CDR3 region has 19 residues. Germline assignment: CDR1 SGHAT and CDR2 FQNNGV. For the CDR3, the DNA is TGTGCCAGCAGCTTAAGGCCCCCGGGACAGGGGCCCTTGAACACTGAAGCTTTCTTT. Translating gives CASSLRPPGQGPLNTEAFF.

V gene TRBV29-1 combines with J gene TRBJ2-2, with 7 bases aligning to TRBD2. The CDR3 spans 14 residues. Germline lookup yields CDR1 SQVTM and CDR2 ANQGSEA. Trimming cost V 4 bases and J 4 bases; bases outside gene matches: 6. The CDR3 DNA is TGCAGCGTTGGGGGGGGTGGGGGCACCGGGGAGCTGTTTTTT. It yields the protein CSVGGGGGTGELFF.

The CDR3: CASTPRQDNEQFF. Here the CDR3 DNA reads TGTGCCAGCACCCCGAGACAGGACAATGAGCAGTTCTTC. The chain joins TRBV2 to TRBJ2-1; D is possibly TRBD1 (6 bases). Germline lookup yields CDR1 SNHLY and CDR2 FYNNEI. The CDR3 extends over 13 amino acids. V was pared by 7 bases and J by 5 bases, with 12 bases between.

This chain links TRBV7-8 with TRBJ2-1, with D possibly matching TRBD2 (6 bases). V was cut by 2 bases and J by 0 bases, with 11 bases left in between. The CDR3 totals 16 residues. CDR1 and CDR2 (germline): SGHVS, FQNEAQ. The CDR3 DNA follows: TGTGCCAGCAGCTTAAGGGACTCTAGCTCCTACAATGAGCAGTTCTTC. As protein: CASSLRDSSSYNEQFF.

The chain links TRBV6-6 to TRBJ2-3, with TRBD2 matching 8 bases. CDR3 length: 15 amino acids. Germline V gene data show CDR1 as MNHNY and CDR2 as SVGAGI (reference sequence). The J segment lost 9 bases and the V segment lost 10 bases, leaving 18 bases of the junction unmatched. The CDR3 region is CATALGRAGDQTQYF. The CDR3 DNA reads as TGTGCCACCGCCCTCGGGCGAGCGGGGGACCAAACGCAGTATTTT.

The rearrangement uses TRBV6-5 and TRBJ1-3; D may be TRBD1 (5 bases). V lost 10 bases and J lost 12, with 22 bases in between. The germline V gene has CDR1 MNHEY and CDR2 SVGAGI. This CDR3 contains 13 residues. Written as DNA, the CDR3 is TGTGCCACGTTTAAAAAGGGGTCTAACGTCATATATTTT. This encodes CATFKKGSNVIYF.

This rearrangement joins TRBV4-2 to TRBJ2-3; TRBD2 aligns across 12 bases. From germline, CDR1 is LGHNA and CDR2 YNFKEQ. With V trimmed by 3 bases and J by 4 bases, 11 bases remained unmatched. This CDR3 spans 18 amino acids. The CDR3 here is CASSQAQTSGGNADTQYF. The CDR3 nucleotides read TGTGCCAGCAGCCAGGCCCAGACTAGCGGGGGTAACGCAGATACGCAGTATTTT.

The chain employs TRBV30 and TRBJ2-1, with 8 bases lining up with TRBD1. With V trimmed by 3 bases and J by 8 bases, 9 bases remained unmatched. The germline CDR1 and CDR2 sequences are GTSNPN and SVGIG (reference sequence). This CDR3 contains 14 residues. The CDR3 here is CAWSPGQGGHEQFF. The CDR3 bases are TGTGCCTGGAGCCCTGGACAGGGTGGCCATGAGCAGTTCTTC. The variable domain in full, completed from reference TRBV30 and TRBJ2-1, reads SQTIHQWPATLVQPVGSPLSLECTVEGTSNPNLYWYRQAAGRGLQLLFYSVGIGQISSEVPQNLSASRPQDRQFILSSKKLLLSDSGFYLCAWSPGQGGHEQFFGPGTRLTVL.

This chain connects TRBV11-3 to TRBJ2-2; TRBD2 might be the D (6 bases). Germline CDR1 and CDR2: SGHNT and YENEEA. Deletions cut 5 bases from V and 6 bases from J, with 13 bases between. This CDR3 comprises 14 residues. CDR3 in DNA: TGTGCCAGCAGCCCGGTGACTAGTTCCGGGGAGCTGTTTTTT. Encoded protein: CASSPVTSSGELFF.

J is TRBJ2-2 and V is TRBV19, with D possibly matching TRBD1 (5 bases). The CDR3 is made up of 16 amino acids. Germline CDR1 and CDR2: LNHDA and SQIVND (reference sequence). Trimming removed 5 bases at V and 5 bases at J, with 18 bases between. The CDR3 spells CASSAEGVGPTGELFF. The CDR3 nucleotides read TGTGCCAGTAGTGCGGAAGGGGTGGGTCCAACCGGGGAGCTGTTTTTT.

The chain is built from TRBV5-6 and TRBJ1-6, with D perhaps TRBD1 (6 bases). CDR1 is SGHDT and CDR2 is YYEEEE in the germline V gene. There are 15 residues in the CDR3. Trimming stripped 2 bases from V and 8 bases from J, with 14 bases between. CDR3 amino acids: CASSFLDSSHSPLHF. The CDR3 DNA reads as TGTGCCAGCAGCTTCTTGGACAGTTCTCATTCACCCCTCCACTTT.

The chain recombines TRBV2 with TRBJ1-2; possible D gene TRBD1, 5 bases. V dropped 8 bases and J dropped 1 base, with 11 bases sitting between them. The V gene's germline CDR1 is SNHLY and CDR2 FYNNEI. This CDR3 has 13 amino acids. CDR3 in amino acids: CASSPDSNYGYTF. As DNA, the CDR3 is TGTGCCAGCTCCCCAGACAGTAACTATGGCTACACCTTC.

CDR3 sequence reads: CASSSTGTSENTGELFF. The CDR3 DNA sequence: TGTGCCAGCAGCTCAACCGGGACTAGCGAGAACACCGGGGAGCTGTTTTTT. This chain joins TRBV7-9 and TRBJ2-2; 10 positions agree with TRBD2. V lost 4 bases and J lost 1; bases outside the gene matches: 6. Germline V lookup: CDR1 SEHNR, CDR2 FQNEAQ (reference sequence). The CDR3 consists of 17 residues. The entire variable domain, with the rest obtained from reference TRBV7-9 and TRBJ2-2, is as follows: DTGVSQNPRHKITKRGQNVTFRCDPISEHNRLYWYRQTLGQGPEFLTYFQNEAQLEKSRLLSDRFSAERPKGSFSTLEIQRTEQGDSAMYLCASSSTGTSENTGELFFGEGSRLTVL.

This clone was observed at least ten times. The CDR3, as DNA: TGTGCCAGCAGATACCAATCGCTAGTCCCCGAGCAGTACTTC. Residues: CASRYQSLVPEQYF. The chain is built from TRBV11-2 and TRBJ2-7; unclear D gene. The V gene lost 6 bases and the J gene lost 6 bases, with 18 bases spanning the gap. The CDR3 totals 14 residues. From germline, CDR1 is SGHAT and CDR2 FQNNGV.